This entry lists 32 T cell receptor beta chains sequenced from one sample in a study of response to subunit inactivated influenza vaccine. In TCRdb, the RT-PCR reads were re-called with MiXCR into one record per CDR3 protein. Of around 760,000 distinct CDR3 sequences in the sample, approximately 14% were seen once. The sequenced sample was PBMCs from blood, obtained around 14 days before vaccination. All receptors come from a man aged 45-65 years who received an inactivated influenza vaccine.

This clonotype was seen at least ten times. This chain's CDR3 is CASSQDSGGYTEAFF. Written as DNA, the CDR3 is TGTGCCAGCAGCCAAGATTCAGGGGGGTACACTGAAGCTTTCTTT. This chain connects TRBV4-2 to TRBJ1-1; the match to TRBD1 covers 7 bases. The CDR3 consists of 15 residues. V was clipped by 0 bases and J by 3 bases; unmatched bases: 4. Germline CDR1 reads LGHNA; CDR2 reads YNFKEQ.

CDR3 loop: CASSIRPGGTDTQYF. CDR3 coding DNA: TGCGCCAGCAGCATCCGTCCCGGGGGCACAGATACGCAGTATTTT. The chain has TRBV4-3 and TRBJ2-3; the D gene is possibly TRBD2 (5 bases). The germline V and J ends were trimmed by 5 bases and 1 base, with 13 bases remaining between them. The CDR3 has 15 residues. Per germline, CDR1 LGHNA and CDR2 YSLEER.

The rearrangement joins TRBV5-1 to TRBJ1-6, with TRBD1 as a possible D gene (6 bases). Between the trimmed V and J ends, which lost 6 bases and 10 bases, there was a span of 14 bases. CDR3 size: 13 residues. Germline V gene lookup returns CDR1 SGHRS and CDR2 YFSETQ. For the CDR3, the DNA is TGCGCCAGCAAGGGGGAAGCAGGGTCACCCCTCCACTTT. Translated, it gives CASKGEAGSPLHF.

This clonotype was found a few times. The chain is built from TRBV7-8 and TRBJ2-1; 9 positions agree with TRBD2. The trim removed 5 bases at V and 9 bases at J, leaving 8 bases unmatched. Per the germline V gene, CDR1 is SGHVS and CDR2 is FQNEAQ. The CDR3 spans 14 residues. DNA for the CDR3: TGTGCCAGCAGCACCCATAGCGGGAGCGGTGAGCAGTTCTTC. Translation: CASSTHSGSGEQFF.

The table lists this clonotype with many counts. CDR3 protein: CASSFGSGVTEAFF. The CDR3 DNA reads as TGCGCCAGCAGCTTTGGTAGTGGAGTCACTGAAGCTTTCTTT. V usage is TRBV5-1 and J usage is TRBJ1-1; no reliable D call. In germline, CDR1 is SGHRS, CDR2 YFSETQ. This CDR3 spans 14 amino acids. V dropped 2 bases and J dropped 4 bases, with 12 bases sitting between them.

J is TRBJ1-2 and V is TRBV10-3; TRBD1 aligns across 7 bases. Germline CDR1 ENHRY, CDR2 SYGVKD. This CDR3 is built from 13 residues. V lost 7 bases, J lost 8 bases, and 10 bases stayed unmatched. Here the CDR3 DNA reads TGTGCCATCAAACGGGACAGAGGATCCGGCTACACCTTC. It yields the protein CAIKRDRGSGYTF.

J is TRBJ2-1 and V is TRBV6-8; D is perhaps TRBD1 or TRBD2 (5 bases each). The CDR3 runs 15 residues. CDR1 MNHGY and CDR2 SAAAGT come from the germline V gene. Trimming cost V 7 bases and J 0 bases, with 13 bases left between them. The CDR3 spells CASNRGASSYNEQFF. DNA of the CDR3: TGTGCCAGCAACCGGGGCGCAAGCTCCTACAATGAGCAGTTCTTC.

The chain recombines TRBV20-1 with TRBJ2-3; D may be TRBD2 (6 bases). Trimming shortened V by 6 bases and J by 0 bases, and 13 bases separated the two germline ends. The germline CDR1 and CDR2 sequences are DFQATT and SNEGSKA (reference sequence). This CDR3 comprises 14 residues. The CDR3 here is CSAETSHSTDTQYF. The CDR3, as DNA: TGCAGTGCAGAAACTAGCCATAGCACAGATACGCAGTATTTT.

In this sample, this clonotype turned up a few times. V and J are TRBV6-5 and TRBJ2-5; 11 nucleotides align to TRBD2. This CDR3 region has 15 residues. Germline trimming cut 2 bases from V and 3 bases from J; bases unmatched to any gene: 2. From germline, CDR1 is MNHEY and CDR2 SVGAGI. The CDR3 bases are TGTGCCAGCAGTTACCGGGGACTAGCGGAAGAGACCCAGTACTTC. Translated, it gives CASSYRGLAEETQYF.

This clonotype was seen only a few times. The V call is TRBV29-1, the J call TRBJ2-1; possibly TRBD1 for D (5 bases). The germline V gene has CDR1 SQVTM and CDR2 ANQGSEA. Trimming left V 7 bases short and J 0 bases short, with 13 bases between. The CDR3 is 14 amino acids. CDR3 residues: CSALTEDSYNEQFF. The CDR3 region has the DNA TGCAGCGCATTGACAGAGGACTCCTACAATGAGCAGTTCTTC.

This clonotype showed up just once. This chain links TRBV7-8 with TRBJ2-3; possibly TRBD2 for D (6 bases). The V gene lost 5 bases and the J gene lost 5 bases, with 20 bases spanning the gap. Per the germline V gene, CDR1 is SGHVS and CDR2 is FQNEAQ. This CDR3 comprises 16 residues. This CDR3 reads CASSVPGTTGGDTQYF. CDR3 in DNA: TGTGCCAGCAGCGTACCCGGGACCACCGGGGGAGATACGCAGTATTTT. The full variable domain, completed using reference TRBV7-8 and TRBJ2-3, is GAGVSQSPRYKVAKRGQDVALRCDPISGHVSLFWYQQALGQGPEFLTYFQNEAQLDKSGLPSDRFFAERPEGSVSTLKIQRTQQEDSAVYLCASSVPGTTGGDTQYFGPGTRLTVL.

The table lists this clonotype with a few counts. The chain recombines TRBV11-1 with TRBJ2-1; D is perhaps TRBD2 (5 bases). V was shortened by 2 bases and J by 9 bases, with 11 bases between the two germline ends. The CDR3 has 13 amino acids. Germline V lookup: CDR1 SGHAT, CDR2 FQDESV (reference sequence). This CDR3 is CASSLTRESEQFF. CDR3 coding DNA: TGTGCCAGCAGCTTAACTAGAGAGAGTGAGCAGTTCTTC.

Written as DNA, the CDR3 is TGTGCCACCAACCGGGCAGGGAGGAGCTACACCTTC. Its translation: CATNRAGRSYTF. The chain has TRBV28 and TRBJ1-2; D might be TRBD1 (5 bases). CDR3 length equals 12 residues. V lost 10 bases, J lost 9 bases, and 18 bases lay in between. The germline V gene encodes CDR1 MDHEN and CDR2 SYDVKM.

This clonotype came up a few times. This chain links TRBV29-1 with TRBJ2-5; 7 bases fit TRBD2. There are 13 residues in the CDR3. The ends lost 8 bases at V and 1 base at J; junction bases unmatched: 7. Germline V lookup: CDR1 SQVTM, CDR2 ANQGSEA. The chain's CDR3 is CSWGGKGQETQYF. In DNA, the CDR3 is TGCAGCTGGGGGGGAAAGGGCCAAGAGACCCAGTACTTC.

This clonotype has a handful of counts. The chain uses TRBV6-2 or TRBV6-3 and TRBJ2-1, with D uncertain. Between the trimmed V and J ends, which lost 11 bases and 5 bases, there was a span of 4 bases. Germline loops: CDR1 MNHEY, CDR2 SVGEGT. The CDR3 is made up of 9 amino acids. The CDR3: CALDNEQFF. CDR3 nucleotides: TGTGCCCTTGACAATGAGCAGTTCTTC.

V is TRBV28 and J is TRBJ2-2, with 7 positions matching TRBD2. Trimming cost V 1 base and J 7 bases; bases outside gene matches: 12. The CDR3 covers 17 residues. Germline V lookup: CDR1 MDHEN, CDR2 SYDVKM. The CDR3 sequence: CASSLLTGGILGGELFF. Here the CDR3 DNA reads TGTGCCAGCAGTTTATTAACGGGGGGTATTCTTGGCGGGGAGCTGTTTTTT.

This clonotype occurred a few times. This chain uses TRBV27 with TRBJ2-5; D gene ambiguous. This CDR3 contains 13 residues. Trimming pared 3 bases from V and 0 bases from J, leaving 5 bases between. Looked up from germline, CDR1 is MNHEY and CDR2 is SMNVEV (reference sequence). CDR3 nucleotides: TGTGCCAGCAGTTTTGAGTACCAAGAGACCCAGTACTTC. Amino acid sequence: CASSFEYQETQYF.

The rearrangement uses TRBV6-2 or TRBV6-3 and TRBJ1-1, with TRBD1 identical over 7 bases. Germline V CDR1 and CDR2: MNHEY, SVGEGT. The V gene end was trimmed by 4 bases and the J gene end by 0 bases; junction bases not matched to a gene: 5. The CDR3 extends over 15 amino acids. For the CDR3, the DNA is TGTGCCAGCAGTTCCCCCGACAGGGTGAACACTGAAGCTTTCTTT. It encodes CASSSPDRVNTEAFF.

The rearrangement joins TRBV29-1 to TRBJ2-1, with D unresolved. V gave up 0 bases and J gave up 16 bases, with 16 bases separating them. CDR1 is SQVTM, CDR2 ANQGSEA, per germline. This CDR3 contains 12 residues. The CDR3 DNA is TGCAGCGTTGAAGATCCCCCGGGCGTCTACTTCTTC. Encoded protein: CSVEDPPGVYFF.

J is TRBJ2-1 and V is TRBV29-1; a weak D match, TRBD1 (5 bases). Deletions cut 7 bases from V and 0 bases from J, with 16 bases between. Germline V CDR1 and CDR2: SQVTM, ANQGSEA. This CDR3 comprises 15 residues. The CDR3 coding sequence is TGCAGCGCCAGAAGGGGCGGACGCTCCTACAATGAGCAGTTCTTC. It yields the protein CSARRGGRSYNEQFF.

This clonotype was seen more than once but under ten times. The gene calls are TRBV6-5 and TRBJ1-5; unclear D gene. V gave up 4 bases and J gave up 3 bases, with 10 bases separating them. The CDR3 has 14 residues. The germline CDR1 and CDR2 sequences are MNHEY and SVGAGI. The CDR3 DNA follows: TGTGCCAGCAGTTCAGTGGGCTTCAATCAGCCCCAGCATTTT. Translating it yields CASSSVGFNQPQHF.

Only a few counts were recorded for this clonotype. The chain employs TRBV7-2 and TRBJ1-2; D remains ambiguous. The CDR3 is 13 residues long. Per the germline V gene, CDR1 is SGHTA and CDR2 is FQGNSA. Trimming removed 3 bases from V and 2 bases from J, with 7 bases in between. The CDR3 DNA sequence: TGTGCCAGCAGCTTTGCCAGCAACTATGGCTACACCTTC. Translated, it gives CASSFASNYGYTF.

The chain uses TRBV5-1 and TRBJ2-3; possibly TRBD1 for D (5 bases). Per germline, CDR1 SGHRS and CDR2 YFSETQ. Trimming removed 0 bases from V and 4 bases from J, with 9 bases in between. CDR3 size: 14 residues. The CDR3 DNA follows: TGCGCCAGCAGCTTGGATCAGGGCTCAGATACGCAGTATTTT. Residues: CASSLDQGSDTQYF. Variable domain in full (rest from reference TRBV5-1 and TRBJ2-3): KAGVTQTPRYLIKTRGQQVTLSCSPISGHRSVSWYQQTPGQGLQFLFEYFSETQRNKGNFPGRFSGRQFSNSRSEMNVSTLELGDSALYLCASSLDQGSDTQYFGPGTRLTVL.

J is TRBJ2-5 and V is TRBV28; D is ambiguous. Germline V CDR1 and CDR2: MDHEN, SYDVKM. The CDR3 consists of 13 residues. The V gene lost 3 bases and the J gene lost 2 bases, with 7 bases spanning the gap. CDR3 sequence (DNA): TGTGCCAGCAGTTTTTATATACAAGAGACCCAGTACTTC. As protein: CASSFYIQETQYF.

Ten or more counts support this clonotype. The V gene is TRBV3-1, the J gene TRBJ1-3; TRBD1 is a possible D gene (5 bases). The CDR3 is 17 amino acids. Germline loops: CDR1 LGHDT, CDR2 YNNKEL (reference sequence). V lost 0 bases, J lost 0 bases, and 12 bases lay in between. This chain's CDR3 is CASSQDVWTSSGNTIYF. The CDR3 nucleotides read TGTGCCAGCAGCCAAGATGTTTGGACAAGCTCTGGAAACACCATATATTTT.

The chain has TRBV20-1 and TRBJ2-1, with 12 positions matching TRBD2. V shed 1 base, J shed 5 bases, and the junction held 3 bases outside the gene matches. Germline V lookup: CDR1 DFQATT, CDR2 SNEGSKA (reference sequence). The CDR3 length is 15 residues. This CDR3 reads CSARVTSGRHNEQFF. The CDR3 DNA reads as TGCAGTGCTAGAGTGACTAGCGGGAGACACAATGAGCAGTTCTTC.

The rearrangement joins TRBV6-1 to TRBJ1-5, with 7 positions matching TRBD1. The CDR3 runs to 14 residues. V shed 5 bases and J 6 bases; nucleotides not matched to a gene: 7. CDR1 and CDR2 from the germline V gene are MNHNS and SASEGT. The CDR3 is CASSRQGATQPQHF. The CDR3 bases are TGTGCCAGCAGTCGACAGGGAGCGACTCAGCCCCAGCATTTT.

This clonotype has more than one count but fewer than ten. V and J are TRBV29-1 and TRBJ2-1; TRBD1 agrees at 7 bases. This CDR3 has 15 amino acids. V was clipped by 6 bases and J by 1 base; unmatched bases: 9. The germline CDR1 and CDR2 sequences are SQVTM and ANQGSEA. The CDR3 is CSVGRQGLSYNEQFF. Here the CDR3 DNA reads TGCAGCGTAGGAAGACAGGGCCTTTCCTACAATGAGCAGTTCTTC.

This clonotype has a handful of counts. The CDR3 loop reads CASTPGGGQPQHF. DNA of the CDR3: TGTGCCAGCACCCCGGGGGGCGGACAGCCCCAGCATTTT. The chain carries TRBV12-3 or TRBV12-4 and TRBJ1-5; tentative D call: TRBD1 (6 bases). V lost 7 bases and J 7 bases, leaving 14 bases between the germline ends. CDR3 length equals 13 residues.

This clonotype turned up a few times. J is TRBJ2-7 and V is TRBV20-1; tentatively, D is TRBD1 (6 bases). From germline, CDR1 is DFQATT and CDR2 SNEGSKA (reference sequence). V lost 6 bases to trimming and J lost 5 bases, with 14 bases between them. This CDR3 spans 12 amino acids. As DNA, the CDR3 is TGCAGTGCCAGGTGGGGGCTCGACGAGCAGTACTTC. It translates to CSARWGLDEQYF.

In its sample, this clonotype was seen many times. The chain couples TRBV20-1 to TRBJ1-1; D ambiguous. The length of the CDR3 is 15 residues. The germline V gene has CDR1 DFQATT and CDR2 SNEGSKA (reference sequence). Trimming removed 0 bases from V and 1 base from J, with 12 bases in between. CDR3 protein: CSARDYAGQNTEAFF. The CDR3 bases are TGCAGTGCTAGAGATTATGCAGGCCAGAACACTGAAGCTTTCTTT.

This clonotype was detected only a few times. This chain joins TRBV12-3 or TRBV12-4 and TRBJ2-2; 16 positions match TRBD2. The CDR3 has 15 amino acids. Losses at the gene ends were 6 bases for V and 6 bases for J; bases not matched to a gene: 1. The CDR3 spells CASRGTSGGAGELFF. CDR3 coding DNA: TGTGCCAGCAGAGGGACTAGCGGGGGGGCCGGGGAGCTGTTTTTT.